This entry lists 18 T cell receptor beta chains sequenced from one sample in a study of blood T cell repertoires in COVID-19. The repertoire was sequenced with immunoSEQ multiplex PCR; TCRdb's copy has only in-frame clones and lacks some. The data hold some 96,000 clones, with about 89% observed a single time. The sequencing input was peripheral blood. All receptors derive from a man in his fifties or sixties with active COVID-19.

V and J are TRBV9 and TRBJ1-4; possible D gene TRBD1, 6 bases. CDR1 is SGDLS, CDR2 YYNGEE, per germline. V dropped 0 bases and J dropped 7 bases, with 10 bases sitting between them. This CDR3 contains 14 residues. The DNA of the CDR3 is TGTGCCAGCAGCGTAGCTGGGGGCAGTGAAAAACTGTTTTTT. Its translation is CASSVAGGSEKLFF.

The V and J genes are TRBV2 and TRBJ2-7; 8 nucleotides align to TRBD1. The CDR3 loop spans 13 amino acids. Germline V lookup: CDR1 SNHLY, CDR2 FYNNEI. V dropped 6 bases and J dropped 6; count of bases not matched to a gene: 7. The CDR3 DNA reads as TGTGCCAGCAGATTCCAGGGGGCTGGCGAGCAGTACTTC. This translates into CASRFQGAGEQYF.

This clone was observed a single time. The chain uses TRBV7-6 and TRBJ2-1, with D unclear. The ends were cut back, 5 bases at V and 6 bases at J, with 8 bases in the middle. This CDR3 region has 12 residues. Germline V gene data show CDR1 as SGHVS and CDR2 as FNYEAQ. The CDR3 loop reads CASSPMVNEQFF. The CDR3, as DNA: TGTGCCAGCAGCCCTATGGTCAATGAGCAGTTCTTC.

This clone appeared once. The chain carries TRBV28 and TRBJ2-1; TRBD1 is a possible D gene (6 bases). Germline CDR1 and CDR2: MDHEN and SYDVKM. Trimming took 7 bases from V and 5 from J, leaving 24 bases between them. There are 17 residues in the CDR3. Written as DNA, the CDR3 is TGTGCCAGCACTAACCCCCCAGGGGCTACCCATCACAATGAGCAGTTCTTC. Residues: CASTNPPGATHHNEQFF.

This rearrangement joins TRBV5-4 to TRBJ2-3; TRBD2 agrees at 9 bases. The CDR3 totals 16 residues. Trimming at V came to 2 bases and at J to 5 bases, leaving 9 bases not matched to a gene. Germline CDR1 reads SGHNT; CDR2 reads YYREEE (reference sequence). In nucleotides, the CDR3 is TGTGCCAGCAGCTTCGCAGCGGGAGGAGTTGAAGATACGCAGTATTTT. Its protein product is CASSFAAGGVEDTQYF.

This clone was observed a handful of times. The chain joins TRBV18 to TRBJ2-7, with D perhaps TRBD2 (6 bases). CDR1 and CDR2 (germline): KGHSH, LQKENI. This CDR3 is 14 amino acids long. The V gene lost 3 bases and the J gene lost 0 bases, with 9 bases spanning the gap. The CDR3 region has the DNA TGTGCCAGCTCACCGTACGGGAGCTCCTACGAGCAGTACTTC. This gives the protein CASSPYGSSYEQYF. Using reference TRBV18 and TRBJ2-7 for the parts outside the CDR3, the full variable domain is NAGVMQNPRHLVRRRGQEARLRCSPMKGHSHVYWYRQLPEEGLKFMVYLQKENIIDESGMPKERFSAEFPKEGPSILRIQQVVRGDSAAYFCASSPYGSSYEQYFGPGTRLTVT.

The rearrangement links TRBV11-3 to TRBJ2-7; TRBD1 is a possible D gene (5 bases). CDR1 and CDR2 (germline): SGHNT, YENEEA. The CDR3 sequence is 13 residues long. Between the trimmed V and J ends, which lost 1 base and 7 bases, there was a span of 11 bases. CDR3 protein: CASSLGARGEQYV. CDR3 DNA sequence: TGTGCCAGCAGCTTAGGGGCAAGGGGTGAGCAGTACGTC.

The chain carries TRBV6-1 and TRBJ2-1, with TRBD2 identical over 8 bases. The CDR3 is made up of 17 amino acids. Germline V lookup: CDR1 MNHNS, CDR2 SASEGT. The junction had 10 bases not matched to a gene; V was cut back by 4 bases and J by 2 bases. The CDR3 spells CASSVGSGTSTYNEQFF. The CDR3 DNA follows: TGTGCCAGCAGTGTGGGTAGCGGGACCAGCACCTACAATGAGCAGTTCTTC.

The chain couples TRBV7-9 to TRBJ2-2; perhaps TRBD2 as D (5 bases). V dropped 4 bases and J dropped 2 bases, with 11 bases sitting between them. This CDR3 has 15 residues. The V gene's germline CDR1 is SEHNR and CDR2 FQNEAQ (reference sequence). The CDR3 sequence is CASSYHGVNTGELFF. The CDR3 DNA reads as TGTGCCAGCAGCTATCACGGGGTAAACACCGGGGAGCTGTTTTTT.

The CDR3 loop reads CASSQGNSGGTDTQYF. The CDR3 DNA is TGCGCCAGCAGCCAAGGAAATAGCGGGGGCACAGATACGCAGTATTTT. The rearrangement links TRBV4-1 to TRBJ2-3; 8 positions agree with TRBD2. With 1 base clipped from V and 1 base from J, the junction kept 4 bases outside the gene matches. The germline V gene encodes CDR1 MGHRA and CDR2 YSYEKL. The CDR3 spans 16 residues.

This CDR3 reads CASSNGQGGYGYTF. The CDR3 region has the DNA TGTGCCAGTAGCAATGGACAGGGAGGCTATGGCTACACCTTC. J is TRBJ1-2 and V is TRBV19, with 8 bases lining up with TRBD1. Germline CDR1 and CDR2: LNHDA and SQIVND (reference sequence). The CDR3 is made up of 14 amino acids. With V trimmed by 6 bases and J by 4 bases, 7 bases remained unmatched.

V and J are TRBV9 and TRBJ2-1, with D perhaps matching TRBD1 (9 bases). Germline V gene data show CDR1 as SGDLS and CDR2 as YYNGEE. Trimming pared 4 bases from V and 5 bases from J, leaving 19 bases between. The length of the CDR3 is 16 residues. The chain's CDR3 is CASSLRGGQGNNEQFF. The CDR3 DNA reads TGTGCCAGCAGCCTCCGGGGGGGACAGGGTAACAATGAGCAGTTCTTC.

The rearrangement uses TRBV6-2 or TRBV6-3 and TRBJ2-1; D is perhaps TRBD2 (5 bases). This CDR3 has 17 amino acids. Germline lookup yields CDR1 MNHEY and CDR2 SVGEGT. Trimming shortened V by 2 bases and J by 0 bases, and 14 bases separated the two germline ends. DNA for the CDR3: TGTGCCAGCAGTTACACGGGGAGCGGAGGCTCCTACAATGAGCAGTTCTTC. Translation: CASSYTGSGGSYNEQFF.

The chain links TRBV5-1 to TRBJ2-5, with 8 positions matching TRBD1. The V gene's germline CDR1 is SGHRS and CDR2 YFSETQ. Trimming cost V 3 bases and J 4 bases; bases outside gene matches: 8. This CDR3 is 15 amino acids long. The CDR3 here is CASSWAGGAGETQYF. The CDR3 DNA follows: TGCGCCAGCAGCTGGGCAGGGGGCGCGGGAGAGACCCAGTACTTC.

V usage is TRBV19 and J usage is TRBJ2-1; 13 nucleotides agree with TRBD2. Germline values: CDR1 LNHDA, CDR2 SQIVND (reference sequence). Trimming took 5 bases from V and 7 from J; bases not matched to a gene: 17. This CDR3 comprises 19 residues. CDR3 residues: CASSLYPRTSGSPNNEQFF. CDR3 sequence (DNA): TGTGCCAGTAGTCTGTACCCCCGGACTAGCGGGAGCCCTAATAATGAGCAGTTCTTC.

The genes are TRBV7-9 and TRBJ1-2; D is uncertain. The CDR3 runs to 14 residues. CDR1 is SEHNR and CDR2 is FQNEAQ in the germline V gene (reference sequence). Trimming stripped 5 bases from V and 5 bases from J, with 15 bases between. The CDR3 DNA sequence: TGTGCCAGCAGCCCGCAAAATCGGGGATATGGCTACACCTTC. As protein: CASSPQNRGYGYTF.

V gene TRBV11-3 combines with J gene TRBJ2-7; D possibly corresponds to TRBD1 (6 bases). Germline V lookup: CDR1 SGHNT, CDR2 YENEEA. CDR3 size: 13 residues. V was shortened by 4 bases and J by 3 bases, with 10 bases between the two germline ends. CDR3: CASSSGQSYEQYF. The DNA of the CDR3 is TGTGCCAGCAGCTCCGGACAGAGCTACGAGCAGTACTTC.

This chain connects TRBV3-1 (or the pseudogene TRBV3-2) to TRBJ1-1; D gene uncertain. CDR1 and CDR2 (germline): LGHDT, YNNKEL (reference sequence). V lost 3 bases and J 1 base, leaving 9 bases between the germline ends. The CDR3 is made up of 14 amino acids. CDR3 in DNA: TGTGCCAGCAGCCACCGGAGAGGGAACACTGAAGCTTTCTTT. The encoded protein is CASSHRRGNTEAFF.